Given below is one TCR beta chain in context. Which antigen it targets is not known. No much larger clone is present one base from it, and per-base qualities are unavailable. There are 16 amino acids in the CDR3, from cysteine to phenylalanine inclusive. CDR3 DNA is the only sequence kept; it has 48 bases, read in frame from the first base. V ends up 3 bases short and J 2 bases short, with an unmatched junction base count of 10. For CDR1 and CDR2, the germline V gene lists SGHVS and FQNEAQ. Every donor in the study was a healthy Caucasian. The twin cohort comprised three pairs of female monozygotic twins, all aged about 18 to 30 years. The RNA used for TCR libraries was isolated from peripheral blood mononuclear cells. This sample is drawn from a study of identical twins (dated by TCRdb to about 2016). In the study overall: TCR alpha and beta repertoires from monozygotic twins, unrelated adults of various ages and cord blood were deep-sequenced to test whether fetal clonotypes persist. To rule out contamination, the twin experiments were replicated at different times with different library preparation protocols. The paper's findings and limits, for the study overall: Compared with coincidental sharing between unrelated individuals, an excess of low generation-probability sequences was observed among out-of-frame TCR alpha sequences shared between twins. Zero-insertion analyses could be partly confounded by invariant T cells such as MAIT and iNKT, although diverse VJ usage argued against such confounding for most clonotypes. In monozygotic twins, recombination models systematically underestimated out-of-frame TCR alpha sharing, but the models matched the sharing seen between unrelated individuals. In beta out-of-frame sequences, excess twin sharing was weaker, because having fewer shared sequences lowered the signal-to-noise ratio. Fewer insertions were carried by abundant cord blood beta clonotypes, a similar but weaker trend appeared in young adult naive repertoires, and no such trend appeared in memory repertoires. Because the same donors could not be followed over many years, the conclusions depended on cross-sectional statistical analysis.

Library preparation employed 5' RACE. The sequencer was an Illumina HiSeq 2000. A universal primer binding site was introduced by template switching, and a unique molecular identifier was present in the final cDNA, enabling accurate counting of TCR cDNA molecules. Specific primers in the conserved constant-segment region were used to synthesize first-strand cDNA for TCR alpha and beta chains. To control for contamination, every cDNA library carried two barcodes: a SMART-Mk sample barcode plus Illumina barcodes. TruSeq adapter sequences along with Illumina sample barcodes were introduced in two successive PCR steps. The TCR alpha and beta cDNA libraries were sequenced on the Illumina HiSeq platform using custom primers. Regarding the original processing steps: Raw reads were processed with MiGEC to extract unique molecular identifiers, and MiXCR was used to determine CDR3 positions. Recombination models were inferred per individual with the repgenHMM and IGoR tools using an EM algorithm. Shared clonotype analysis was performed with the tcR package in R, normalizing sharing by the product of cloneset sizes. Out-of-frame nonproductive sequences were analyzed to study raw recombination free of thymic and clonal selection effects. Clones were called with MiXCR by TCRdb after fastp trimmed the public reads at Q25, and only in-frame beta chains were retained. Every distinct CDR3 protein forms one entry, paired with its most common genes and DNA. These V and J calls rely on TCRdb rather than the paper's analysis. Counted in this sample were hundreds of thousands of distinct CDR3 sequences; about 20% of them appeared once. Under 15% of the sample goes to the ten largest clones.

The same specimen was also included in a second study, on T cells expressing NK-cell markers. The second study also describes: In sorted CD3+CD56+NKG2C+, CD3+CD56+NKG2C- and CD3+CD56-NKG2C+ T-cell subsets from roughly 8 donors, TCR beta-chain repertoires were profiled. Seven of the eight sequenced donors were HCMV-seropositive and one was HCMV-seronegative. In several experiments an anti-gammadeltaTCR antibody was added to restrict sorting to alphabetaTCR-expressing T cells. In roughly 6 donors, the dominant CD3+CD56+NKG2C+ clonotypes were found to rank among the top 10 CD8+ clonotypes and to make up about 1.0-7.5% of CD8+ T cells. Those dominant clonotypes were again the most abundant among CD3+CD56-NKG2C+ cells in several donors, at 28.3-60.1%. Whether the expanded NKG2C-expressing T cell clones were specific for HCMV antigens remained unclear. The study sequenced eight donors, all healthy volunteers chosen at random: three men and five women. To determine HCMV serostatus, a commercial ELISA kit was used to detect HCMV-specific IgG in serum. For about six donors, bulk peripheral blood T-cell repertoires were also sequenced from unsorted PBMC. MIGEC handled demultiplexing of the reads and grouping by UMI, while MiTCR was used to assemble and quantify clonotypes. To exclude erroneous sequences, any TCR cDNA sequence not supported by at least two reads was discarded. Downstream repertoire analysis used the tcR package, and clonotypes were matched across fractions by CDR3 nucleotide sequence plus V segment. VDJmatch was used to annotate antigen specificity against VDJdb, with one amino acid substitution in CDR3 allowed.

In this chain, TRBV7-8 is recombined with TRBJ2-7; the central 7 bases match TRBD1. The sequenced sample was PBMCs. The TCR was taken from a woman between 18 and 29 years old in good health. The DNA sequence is TGTGCCAGCAGCTTCCGGTCCGGGACAGCCACCTACGAGCAGTACTTC. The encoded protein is CASSFRSGTATYEQYF.